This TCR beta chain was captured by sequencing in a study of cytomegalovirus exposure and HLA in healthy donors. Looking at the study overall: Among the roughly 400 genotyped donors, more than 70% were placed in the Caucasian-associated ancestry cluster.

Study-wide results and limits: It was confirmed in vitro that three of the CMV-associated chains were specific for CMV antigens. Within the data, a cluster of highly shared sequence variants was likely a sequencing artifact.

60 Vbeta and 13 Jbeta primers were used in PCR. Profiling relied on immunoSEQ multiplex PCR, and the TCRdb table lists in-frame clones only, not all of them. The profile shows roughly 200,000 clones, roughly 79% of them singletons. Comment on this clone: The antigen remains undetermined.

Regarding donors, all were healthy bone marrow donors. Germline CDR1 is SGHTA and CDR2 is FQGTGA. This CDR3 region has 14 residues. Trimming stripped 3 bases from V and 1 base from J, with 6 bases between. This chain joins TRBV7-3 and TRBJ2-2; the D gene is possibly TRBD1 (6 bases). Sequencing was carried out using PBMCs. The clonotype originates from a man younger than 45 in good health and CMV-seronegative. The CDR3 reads CASSLGQNTGELFF. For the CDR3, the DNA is TGTGCCAGCAGCTTGGGACAGAACACCGGGGAGCTGTTTTTT.